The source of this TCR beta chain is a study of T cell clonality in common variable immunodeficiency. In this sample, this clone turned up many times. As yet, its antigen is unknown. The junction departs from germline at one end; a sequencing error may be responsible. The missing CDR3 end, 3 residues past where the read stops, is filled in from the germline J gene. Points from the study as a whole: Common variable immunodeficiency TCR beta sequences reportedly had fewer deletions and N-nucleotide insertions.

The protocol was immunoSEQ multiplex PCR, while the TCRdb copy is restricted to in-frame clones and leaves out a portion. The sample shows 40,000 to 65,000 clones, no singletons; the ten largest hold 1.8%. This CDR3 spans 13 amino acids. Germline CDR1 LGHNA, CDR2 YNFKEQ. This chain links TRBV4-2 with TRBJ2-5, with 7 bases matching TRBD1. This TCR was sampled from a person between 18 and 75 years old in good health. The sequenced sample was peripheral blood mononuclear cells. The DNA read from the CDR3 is TGCGCCAGCAGCCAAGACAGGGAAGAGACC. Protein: CASSQDREET. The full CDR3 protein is CASSQDREETQYF.